This TCR beta chain emerged from a study of T cell clonality in common variable immunodeficiency. Study outcomes and limitations: The cause of increased CVID clonality remains unclear without subpopulation sequencing. Common variable immunodeficiency TCR beta sequences reportedly had fewer deletions and N-nucleotide insertions.

Equal genomic DNA amounts from CVID and control samples were sequenced. Sequenced by immunoSEQ multiplex PCR; TCRdb stores in-frame clones only, minus some. This sample carries about 14,000 clones, none of them present only once. This clone was counted only a few times. Its antigen is as yet unknown. Sequencing was carried out using peripheral blood mononuclear cells. The receptor was isolated from a human donor with common variable immunodeficiency.

The DNA read from the CDR3 is TGTGCCAGCTCACCATGGGCAGAAATCATGAACACTGAA. Amino acids: CASSPWAEIMNTE. The entire CDR3 protein is CASSPWAEIMNTEAFF. The chain carries TRBV18 and TRBJ1-1, with D uncertain. The CDR3 is cut off 3 residues early in the read; its end comes from the germline J gene. The CDR3 is 16 residues long. Germline values: CDR1 KGHSH, CDR2 LQKENI. Trimming left V 2 bases short and J 0 bases short, with 13 bases between.